The 7 T cell receptor beta chains below come from one sample, sequenced in a study of identical twins (dated by TCRdb to 2016 to 2017). Library preparation employed 5' RACE. Data came from an Illumina HiSeq 2000. In TCRdb, the public reads were trimmed at Q25 with fastp and aligned with MiXCR, with productive beta chains retained. Under each unique CDR3 protein, matching rows form one entry showing the most common genes and DNA. The sample includes approximately 680,000 distinct CDR3 sequences, with just over 7% observed a single time. The ten largest clones capture about 1.5% of the sample. These data were also filed under a second study, of yellow fever vaccine responses in identical twins.

Sequencing was performed on PBMCs. The receptor source for this set is a woman between 18 and 29 years old in good health.

This clonotype was counted many times. One end of the junction fails to match germline, which may point to a read error. J is TRBJ2-3 and V is TRBV12-3 or TRBV12-4, with D possibly matching TRBD1 (6 bases). This CDR3 has 14 amino acids. CDR3 protein: CASTPDRRTATQYF. Here the CDR3 DNA reads TGTGCCAGCACCCCTGACAGGCGCACAGCTACGCAGTATTTT.

The CDR3 region has the DNA TGCAGTGCTAGAGAAGGTTGGAGCACAGATACGCAGTATTTT. Translation: CSAREGWSTDTQYF. The V and J genes are TRBV20-1 and TRBJ2-3; no clear D gene. CDR3 length equals 14 residues. V lost 0 bases and J 0 bases, leaving 7 bases between the germline ends. Germline V lookup: CDR1 DFQATT, CDR2 SNEGSKA (reference sequence).

V gene TRBV5-1 combines with J gene TRBJ2-4; 12 bases align to TRBD2. CDR3 length: 16 amino acids. Germline assignment: CDR1 SGHRS and CDR2 YFSETQ. V dropped 4 bases and J dropped 10; count of bases not matched to a gene: 12. The CDR3 coding sequence is TGCGCCAGCAGCCCGGGACTAGCGGGCGGAGGGAAGATTCAGTACTTC. Its translation is CASSPGLAGGGKIQYF.

Only a few counts were recorded for this clonotype. The chain is built from TRBV3-1 and TRBJ1-5; D is uncertain. The CDR3 is 15 residues long. Germline V lookup: CDR1 LGHDT, CDR2 YNNKEL (reference sequence). The V end was cut by 0 bases, the J end by 3 bases, with 9 bases between. The DNA for the CDR3 is TGTGCCAGCAGCCAAGATACGGCAGACAATCAGCCCCAGCATTTT. Its protein is CASSQDTADNQPQHF.

This clonotype was detected only a few times. This chain connects TRBV20-1 to TRBJ2-1; D possibly corresponds to TRBD2 (5 bases). This CDR3 contains 15 residues. Germline loops: CDR1 DFQATT, CDR2 SNEGSKA (reference sequence). V was clipped by 3 bases and J by 1 base, with 13 bases between them. Here the CDR3 DNA reads TGCAGTGCTAGCCACAGACTAAATTCCTACAATGAGCAGTTCTTC. Its protein product is CSASHRLNSYNEQFF.

This CDR3 reads CASSPRPQAGRDGYTF. The CDR3 DNA sequence: TGTGCCAGCAGCCCCCGTCCCCAGGCCGGTAGGGATGGCTACACCTTC. The chain is built from TRBV7-3 and TRBJ1-2; no definite D call. Looked up from germline, CDR1 is SGHTA and CDR2 is FQGTGA. The CDR3 consists of 16 residues. The V and J ends lost 5 bases and 6 bases respectively, with 22 bases between them. Full variable domain (missing parts from reference TRBV7-3 and TRBJ1-2): GAGVSQTPSNKVTEKGKYVELRCDPISGHTALYWYRQSLGQGPEFLIYFQGTGAADDSGLPNDRFFAVRPEGSVSTLKIQRTERGDSAVYLCASSPRPQAGRDGYTFGSGTRLTVV.

This clonotype was seen ten or more times. The V and J genes are TRBV11-2 and TRBJ2-7; D gene ambiguous. The CDR3 contains 12 residues. CDR1 is SGHAT and CDR2 is FQNNGV in the germline V gene. Trimming left V 5 bases short and J 0 bases short, with 5 bases between. CDR3 sequence (DNA): TGTGCCAGCAGCATGAGCTCCTACGAGCAGTACTTC. Protein sequence: CASSMSSYEQYF.